This T cell receptor beta chain was sequenced in a study of CD8 T cells in Susac syndrome. RNA in amounts of roughly 0.5 to 1 ug was reverse transcribed with random hexamers. TCRdb fed the immunoSEQ multiplex PCR reads into MiXCR, producing one record per CDR3 protein. The table has approximately 190,000 distinct CDR3 sequences, approximately 94% seen once. The CDR3 is made up of 16 amino acids. Germline V gene sequence: CDR1 MGHDK, CDR2 SYGVNS. The V segment lost 0 bases and the J segment 4 bases; nucleotides outside the gene matches: 4. The receptor was derived from a human donor with Susac syndrome. Specimen: CD4+ T cells from PBMCs. V usage is TRBV25-1 and J usage is TRBJ2-1; 9 nucleotides match TRBD1. The CDR3: CASSEYSGQGYNEQFF. DNA of the CDR3: TGTGCCAGCAGTGAATATTCGGGACAGGGATACAATGAGCAGTTCTTC.